This TCR beta chain was captured by sequencing in a study of molecular identifiers for immune sequencing clone quantification. For the study at large: The replicates split RNA from about 19,000 or 110,000 naive CD8 cells five ways and sequenced four.

Based on a CD8+CD4-CCR7+CD45RA+ profile, naive CD8 T cells were sorted. As previously described, bulk TCR libraries were made using listed TCR primers. TCRdb itself ran the PCR reads through MiXCR, one entry per CDR3 protein. Here the sample spans some 650,000 distinct CDR3 sequences, nearly 20% being singletons. V was pared by 0 bases and J by 4 bases, with 14 bases between. The germline gives CDR1 LGHNA, CDR2 YSLEER. CDR3 length: 16 amino acids. Broader study findings: In CMV-specific effectors, clones above 20 copies held over 98% of molecules; naive, under 1%.

This clonotype was detected many times. Its cognate antigen is unknown. The receptor comes from a human donor in good health. Some libraries in this study had Jurkat cell RNA spiked in. Material for sequencing was naive CD8+ T cells from blood, with Jurkat cell RNA spiked in. Sample subset: FACS-sorted CD8+CD4-CCR7+CD45RA+ naive T cells. The chain employs TRBV4-3 and TRBJ2-3; D is possibly TRBD1 (5 bases). The CDR3 sequence: CASSQERLIGADTQYF. CDR3 bases: TGCGCCAGCAGCCAAGAACGGCTAATAGGGGCAGATACGCAGTATTTT.